This section outlines one T cell receptor (beta chain) sequence together with its context. The CDR3 is made up of 14 amino acids. V was shortened by 8 bases and J by 6 bases, with 17 bases between the two germline ends. Germline values: CDR1 SGHTA, CDR2 FQGNSA. This sample was taken from a study of shared clonotypes between healthy human individuals. Once extracted for a subset, genomic DNA was divided evenly among several immunoSEQ plates. TCRdb keeps only in-frame clones here, not all; method: immunoSEQ multiplex PCR. The sample includes about half a million clones, about 72% seen only once; the top ten take around 12%.

The sequenced sample consisted of PBMCs. This TCR came from a woman between 40 and 50 years old in good health. Some clones in this sample may be carry-over from other donors' samples. The chain uses TRBV7-2 and TRBJ2-4, with D perhaps matching TRBD1 (6 bases). CDR3 loop: CASGPRTELNIQYF. CDR3 sequence (DNA): TGTGCCAGCGGCCCAAGGACAGAATTAAACATTCAGTACTTC. The full variable domain, its missing parts supplied by reference TRBV7-2 and TRBJ2-4, is GAGVSQSPSNKVTEKGKDVELRCDPISGHTALYWYRQSLGQGLEFLIYFQGNSAPDKSGLPSDRFSAERTGGSVSTLTIQRTQQEDSAVYLCASGPRTELNIQYFGAGTRLSVL.